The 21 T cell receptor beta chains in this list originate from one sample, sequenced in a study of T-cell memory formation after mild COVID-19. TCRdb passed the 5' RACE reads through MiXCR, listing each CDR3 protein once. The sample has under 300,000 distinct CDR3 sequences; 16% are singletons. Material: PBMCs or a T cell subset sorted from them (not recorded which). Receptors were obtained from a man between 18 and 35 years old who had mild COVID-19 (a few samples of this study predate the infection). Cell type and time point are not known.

CDR3: CASSFGGNGYTF. CDR3 DNA: TGTGCCAGCAGTTTTGGAGGGAACGGCTACACCTTC. The rearrangement links TRBV12-3 or TRBV12-4 to TRBJ1-2; no firm D call. This CDR3 spans 12 amino acids. V dropped 3 bases and J dropped 8 bases, with 10 bases sitting between them.

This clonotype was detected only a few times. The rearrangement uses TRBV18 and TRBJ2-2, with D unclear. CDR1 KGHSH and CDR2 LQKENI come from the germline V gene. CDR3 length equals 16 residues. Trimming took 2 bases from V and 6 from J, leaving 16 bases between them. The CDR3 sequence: CASSPASRFISGELFF. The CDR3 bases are TGTGCCAGCTCACCAGCCTCTCGCTTTATCTCCGGGGAGCTGTTTTTT.

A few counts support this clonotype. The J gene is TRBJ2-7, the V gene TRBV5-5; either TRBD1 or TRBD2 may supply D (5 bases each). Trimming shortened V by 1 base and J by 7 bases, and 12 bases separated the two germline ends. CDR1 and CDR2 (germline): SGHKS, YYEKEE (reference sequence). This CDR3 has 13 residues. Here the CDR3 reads CASSLQLGREQYV. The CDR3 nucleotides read TGTGCCAGCAGCTTGCAGCTGGGACGGGAGCAGTACGTC.

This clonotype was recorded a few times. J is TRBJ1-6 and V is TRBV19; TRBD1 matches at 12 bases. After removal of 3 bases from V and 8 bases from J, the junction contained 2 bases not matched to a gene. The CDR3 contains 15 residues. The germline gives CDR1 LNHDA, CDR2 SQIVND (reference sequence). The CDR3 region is CASSIGTGGYSPLHF. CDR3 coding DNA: TGTGCCAGTAGTATCGGGACAGGGGGCTATTCACCCCTCCACTTT.

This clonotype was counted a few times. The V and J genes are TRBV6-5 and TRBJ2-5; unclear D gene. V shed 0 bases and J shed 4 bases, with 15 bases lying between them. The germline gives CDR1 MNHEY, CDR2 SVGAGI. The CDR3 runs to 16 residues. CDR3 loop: CASSYSTAARAETQYF. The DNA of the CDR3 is TGTGCCAGCAGTTACTCGACCGCGGCAAGGGCAGAGACCCAGTACTTC.

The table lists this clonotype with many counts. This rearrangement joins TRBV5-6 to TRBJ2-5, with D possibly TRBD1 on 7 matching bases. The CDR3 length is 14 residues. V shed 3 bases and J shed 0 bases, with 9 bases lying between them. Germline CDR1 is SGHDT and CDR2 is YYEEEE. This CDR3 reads CASSSRGDQETQYF. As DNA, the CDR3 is TGTGCCAGCAGCTCCAGGGGGGACCAAGAGACCCAGTACTTC.

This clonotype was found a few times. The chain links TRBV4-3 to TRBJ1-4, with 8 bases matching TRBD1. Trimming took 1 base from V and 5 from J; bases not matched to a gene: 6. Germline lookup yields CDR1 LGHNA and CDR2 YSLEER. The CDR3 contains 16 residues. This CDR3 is CASSQAGGQENEKLFF. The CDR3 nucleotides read TGCGCCAGCAGCCAAGCGGGGGGACAGGAGAATGAAAAACTGTTTTTT.

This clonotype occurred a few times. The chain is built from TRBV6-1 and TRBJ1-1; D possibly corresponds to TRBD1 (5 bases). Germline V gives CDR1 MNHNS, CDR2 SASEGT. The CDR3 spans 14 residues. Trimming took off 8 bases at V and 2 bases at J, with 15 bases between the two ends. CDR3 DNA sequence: TGTGCCAGCGTTTGGGGACCCTCCAACACTGAAGCTTTCTTT. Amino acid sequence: CASVWGPSNTEAFF.

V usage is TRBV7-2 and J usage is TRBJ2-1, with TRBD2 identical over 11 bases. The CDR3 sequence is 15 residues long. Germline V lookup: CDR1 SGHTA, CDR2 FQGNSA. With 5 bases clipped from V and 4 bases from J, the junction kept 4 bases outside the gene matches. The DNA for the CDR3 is TGTGCCAGCAGCCCGACTAGCGGGGAATACAATGAGCAGTTCTTC. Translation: CASSPTSGEYNEQFF.

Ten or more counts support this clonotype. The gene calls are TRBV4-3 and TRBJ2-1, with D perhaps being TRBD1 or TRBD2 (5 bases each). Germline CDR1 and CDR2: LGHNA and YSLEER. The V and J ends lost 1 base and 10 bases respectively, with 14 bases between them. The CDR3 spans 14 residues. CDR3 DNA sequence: TGCGCCAGCAGCCAAGTCTCCACTGGGACCGAGCAGTTCTTC. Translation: CASSQVSTGTEQFF.

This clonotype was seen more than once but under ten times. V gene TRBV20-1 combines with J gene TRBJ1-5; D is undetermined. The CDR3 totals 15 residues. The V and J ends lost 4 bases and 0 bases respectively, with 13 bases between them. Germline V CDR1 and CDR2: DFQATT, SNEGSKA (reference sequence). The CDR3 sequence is CSAKGRRHSNQPQHF. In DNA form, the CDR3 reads TGCAGTGCTAAAGGAAGACGCCATAGCAATCAGCCCCAGCATTTT.

The CDR3 bases are TGTGCCATGGGCCCAGTTCGCGGGGAGCTGTTTTTT. Protein product: CAMGPVRGELFF. V usage is TRBV10-3 and J usage is TRBJ2-2; D not certain. Trimming cost V 9 bases and J 7 bases, with 12 bases left between them. CDR1 is ENHRY and CDR2 is SYGVKD in the germline V gene. This CDR3 contains 12 residues.

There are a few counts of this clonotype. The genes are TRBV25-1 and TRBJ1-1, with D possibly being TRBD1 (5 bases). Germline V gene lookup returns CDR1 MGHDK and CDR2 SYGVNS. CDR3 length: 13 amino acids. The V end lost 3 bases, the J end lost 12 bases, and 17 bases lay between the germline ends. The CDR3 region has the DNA TGTGCCAGCAGTGACTACCGGGCCAGGGAAACTTTCTTT. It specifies CASSDYRARETFF.

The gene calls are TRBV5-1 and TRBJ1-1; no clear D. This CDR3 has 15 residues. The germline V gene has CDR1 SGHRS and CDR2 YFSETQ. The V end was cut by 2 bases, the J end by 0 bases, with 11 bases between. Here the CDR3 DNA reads TGCGCCAGCAGCTTTCGGGGAAATCTGAACACTGAAGCTTTCTTT. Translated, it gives CASSFRGNLNTEAFF.

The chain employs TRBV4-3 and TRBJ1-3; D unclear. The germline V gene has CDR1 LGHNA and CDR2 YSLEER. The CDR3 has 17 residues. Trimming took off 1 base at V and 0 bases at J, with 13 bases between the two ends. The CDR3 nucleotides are TGCGCCAGCAGCCAAGGGGCAGCTCATCACTCTGGAAACACCATATATTTT. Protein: CASSQGAAHHSGNTIYF.

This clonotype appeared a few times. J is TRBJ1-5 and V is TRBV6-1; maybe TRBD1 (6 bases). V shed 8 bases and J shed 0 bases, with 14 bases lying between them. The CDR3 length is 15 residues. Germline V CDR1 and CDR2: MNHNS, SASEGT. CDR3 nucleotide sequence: TGTGCCAGCGAGAGAAGGGGGGGTAGCAATCAGCCCCAGCATTTT. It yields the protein CASERRGGSNQPQHF.

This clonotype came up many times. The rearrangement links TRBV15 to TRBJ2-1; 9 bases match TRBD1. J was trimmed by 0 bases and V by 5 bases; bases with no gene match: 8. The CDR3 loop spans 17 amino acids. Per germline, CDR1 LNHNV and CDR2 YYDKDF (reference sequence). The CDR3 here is CATSSKGGQGSYNEQFF. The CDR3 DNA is TGTGCCACCAGCTCCAAGGGGGGACAGGGCTCCTACAATGAGCAGTTCTTC.

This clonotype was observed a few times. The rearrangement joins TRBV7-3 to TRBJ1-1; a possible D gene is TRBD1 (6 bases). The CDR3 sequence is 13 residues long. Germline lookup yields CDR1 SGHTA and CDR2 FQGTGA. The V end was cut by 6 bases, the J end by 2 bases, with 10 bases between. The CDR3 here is CASRKQGNTEAFF. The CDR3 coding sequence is TGTGCCAGCAGGAAACAGGGAAACACTGAAGCTTTCTTT.

The CDR3 bases are TGCGCCAGCAGCCAAGATCTAAGTCAGCCCCAGCATTTT. This encodes CASSQDLSQPQHF. This chain joins TRBV4-3 and TRBJ1-5; D gene unclear. The V end lost 0 bases, the J end lost 6 bases, and 6 bases lay between the germline ends. The CDR3 sequence is 13 residues long. Germline V lookup: CDR1 LGHNA, CDR2 YSLEER.

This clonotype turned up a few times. CDR3 in DNA: TGTGCCAGCAGCTCGGTCGACGCCGATAATTCACCCCTCCACTTT. It yields the protein CASSSVDADNSPLHF. This rearrangement joins TRBV7-9 to TRBJ1-6; D is unresolved. The V end lost 4 bases, the J end lost 5 bases, and 12 bases lay between the germline ends. The CDR3 sequence is 15 residues long. Germline-derived CDR1 and CDR2 are SEHNR and FQNEAQ (reference sequence).

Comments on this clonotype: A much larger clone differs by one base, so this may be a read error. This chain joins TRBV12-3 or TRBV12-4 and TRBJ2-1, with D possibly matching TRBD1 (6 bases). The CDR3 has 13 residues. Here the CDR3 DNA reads TGTGCCACCAGTTTCGGCAGGGGCAATGAGCAGTTCTTC. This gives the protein CATSFGRGNEQFF.